The next 14 T cell receptor beta chains were all read from a single sample in a study of neurological immune-mediated disorders. TCRdb re-called the 5' RACE reads through MiXCR, storing one row per CDR3 protein. The sample lists tens of thousands of distinct CDR3 sequences; about 5.1% were seen once. Sequencing used PBMCs. All receptors derive from a woman in her sixties or seventies with multiple sclerosis.

In its sample, this clonotype was seen many times. The rearrangement joins TRBV5-1 to TRBJ1-4; 7 positions match TRBD1. The V gene end was trimmed by 4 bases and the J gene end by 8 bases; junction bases not matched to a gene: 8. Germline V gene sequence: CDR1 SGHRS, CDR2 YFSETQ. This CDR3 spans 14 amino acids. CDR3 DNA: TGCGCCAGCAGCCCGGGACAGATCCGAGAAAAACTGTTTTTT. Translated: CASSPGQIREKLFF.

Ten or more counts support this clonotype. The J gene is TRBJ2-7, the V gene TRBV5-1; TRBD1 matches at 8 bases. Germline trimming cut 2 bases from V and 2 bases from J; bases unmatched to any gene: 6. This CDR3 is built from 15 residues. The V gene's germline CDR1 is SGHRS and CDR2 YFSETQ. The CDR3 DNA sequence: TGCGCCAGCAGCTTAGCCAGGGGGCAAACCTACGAGCAGTACTTC. It codes for CASSLARGQTYEQYF.

This clonotype was counted at least ten times. The gene calls are TRBV20-1 and TRBJ2-4; 9 bases are a match to TRBD2. Germline-derived CDR1 and CDR2 are DFQATT and SNEGSKA (reference sequence). Germline trimming cut 1 base from V and 10 bases from J; bases unmatched to any gene: 5. This CDR3 is built from 13 residues. Here the CDR3 reads CSARGSSGNIQYF. Written as DNA, the CDR3 is TGCAGTGCTAGAGGCTCTAGCGGGAATATTCAGTACTTC.

The table lists this clonotype with many counts. The CDR3 DNA is TGCGCCAGCAGTTGGGTGGCGGGGAGCTCTGGAAACACCATATATTTT. It is translated as CASSWVAGSSGNTIYF. The chain links TRBV5-1 to TRBJ1-3; no definite D call. The CDR3 covers 16 residues. Germline V gives CDR1 SGHRS, CDR2 YFSETQ. Deletions cut 5 bases from V and 0 bases from J, with 15 bases between.

In its sample, this clonotype was seen many times. The rearrangement uses TRBV20-1 and TRBJ2-1; D possibly corresponds to TRBD2 (7 bases). Trimming left V 0 bases short and J 7 bases short, with 10 bases between. The CDR3 extends over 13 amino acids. Per germline, CDR1 DFQATT and CDR2 SNEGSKA (reference sequence). The CDR3: CSAREGGPNEQFF. Here the CDR3 DNA reads TGCAGTGCTAGAGAGGGGGGGCCTAATGAGCAGTTCTTC.

The rearrangement joins TRBV18 to TRBJ2-5; D is uncertain. The CDR3 runs to 11 residues. Germline loops: CDR1 KGHSH, CDR2 LQKENI. Trimming shortened V by 4 bases and J by 2 bases, and 2 bases separated the two germline ends. This chain's CDR3 is CASSQQETQYF. CDR3 bases: TGTGCCAGCTCACAACAAGAGACCCAGTACTTC.

In this sample, this clonotype turned up many times. The gene calls are TRBV20-1 and TRBJ2-5, with D unresolved. The V end was cut by 5 bases, the J end by 5 bases, with 15 bases between. Germline V gives CDR1 DFQATT, CDR2 SNEGSKA (reference sequence). The CDR3 runs 13 residues. The CDR3 reads CSALRATPETQYF. In DNA form, the CDR3 reads TGCAGTGCTCTCCGGGCCACCCCCGAGACCCAGTACTTC.

This clonotype was picked up a small number of times. The chain couples TRBV20-1 to TRBJ2-3, with D uncertain. Germline lookup yields CDR1 DFQATT and CDR2 SNEGSKA (reference sequence). The CDR3 extends over 12 amino acids. V lost 4 bases to trimming and J lost 14 bases, with 19 bases between them. The CDR3 DNA sequence: TGCAGTGCTATTCGAATTGGCCACCGTATGTATTTT. This codes for CSAIRIGHRMYF.

This clonotype has a count of ten or more. The CDR3 region is CASSGRLADYNEQFF. The CDR3, as DNA: TGTGCCAGCAGCGGACGTCTAGCGGACTACAATGAGCAGTTCTTC. The rearrangement links TRBV11-3 to TRBJ2-1; 7 positions agree with TRBD2. The CDR3 totals 15 residues. Trimming removed 5 bases from V and 3 bases from J; junction bases left unmatched: 7. CDR1 SGHNT and CDR2 YENEEA come from the germline V gene.

The chain employs TRBV7-2 and TRBJ2-3; the match to TRBD2 covers 14 bases. Trimming cost V 4 bases and J 5 bases; bases outside gene matches: 5. CDR3 length: 16 residues. The germline V gene has CDR1 SGHTA and CDR2 FQGNSA. The CDR3 is CASSYGLAGGRDTQYF. Written as DNA, the CDR3 is TGTGCCAGCAGCTACGGACTAGCGGGAGGTAGAGATACGCAGTATTTT.

The CDR3 nucleotides read TGCAGTGCTAGAGACTGGGGGGGCGATAAGGAAATTCAGTACTTC. This translates into CSARDWGGDKEIQYF. The chain carries TRBV20-1 and TRBJ2-4; weak D call: TRBD2 (7 bases). Trimming removed 0 bases at V and 10 bases at J, with 19 bases between. CDR3 size: 15 residues. The germline V gene has CDR1 DFQATT and CDR2 SNEGSKA (reference sequence).

At least ten counts were recorded for this clonotype. The CDR3: CASSQVRGAGGGETQYF. For the CDR3, the DNA is TGCGCCAGCAGCCAAGTTCGGGGGGCGGGAGGCGGAGAGACCCAGTACTTC. This chain links TRBV4-1 with TRBJ2-5, with 8 bases identical to TRBD2. V shed 1 base and J 4 bases; nucleotides not matched to a gene: 11. The CDR3 loop spans 17 amino acids. The germline gives CDR1 MGHRA, CDR2 YSYEKL.

In this sample, this clonotype turned up many times. The V call is TRBV3-1, the J call TRBJ2-7, with D unresolved. Trimming pared 3 bases from V and 7 bases from J, leaving 10 bases between. The CDR3 spans 12 residues. Germline values: CDR1 LGHDT, CDR2 YNNKEL (reference sequence). CDR3 amino acids: CASSHDGSEQYF. DNA for the CDR3: TGTGCCAGCAGCCACGATGGTAGTGAGCAGTACTTC.

This clonotype was counted ten times or more. The chain links TRBV4-1 to TRBJ2-6; D call uncertain. Trimming cost V 1 base and J 4 bases, with 11 bases left between them. CDR3 length: 16 amino acids. Germline V gene lookup returns CDR1 MGHRA and CDR2 YSYEKL. The CDR3 loop is CASSQVGSRGANVLTF. CDR3 bases: TGCGCCAGCAGCCAAGTCGGCAGTCGGGGGGCCAACGTCCTGACTTTC.